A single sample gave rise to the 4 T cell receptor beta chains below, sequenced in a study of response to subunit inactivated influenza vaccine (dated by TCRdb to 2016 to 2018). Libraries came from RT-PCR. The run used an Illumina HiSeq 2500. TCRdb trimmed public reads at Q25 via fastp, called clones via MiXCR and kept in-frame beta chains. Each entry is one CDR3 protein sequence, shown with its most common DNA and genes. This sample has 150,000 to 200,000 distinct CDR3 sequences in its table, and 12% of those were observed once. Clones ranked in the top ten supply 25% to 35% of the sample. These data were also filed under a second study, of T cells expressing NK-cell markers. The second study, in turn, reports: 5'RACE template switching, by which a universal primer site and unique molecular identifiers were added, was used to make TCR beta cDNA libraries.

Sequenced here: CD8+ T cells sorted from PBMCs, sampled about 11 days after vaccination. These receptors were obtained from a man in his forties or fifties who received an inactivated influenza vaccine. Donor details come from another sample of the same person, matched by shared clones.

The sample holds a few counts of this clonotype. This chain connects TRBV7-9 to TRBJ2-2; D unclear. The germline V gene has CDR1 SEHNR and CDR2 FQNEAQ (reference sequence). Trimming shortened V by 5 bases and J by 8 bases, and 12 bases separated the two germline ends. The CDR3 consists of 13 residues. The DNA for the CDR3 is TGTGCCAGCAGCATACGGGTCCGGGGGGAGCTGTTTTTT. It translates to CASSIRVRGELFF.

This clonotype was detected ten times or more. CDR3 DNA sequence: TGTGCCAGCATCGGACTAGCGGGAGTTAATGAGCAGTTCTTC. This codes for CASIGLAGVNEQFF. The V gene is TRBV2, the J gene TRBJ2-1, with 13 bases identical to TRBD2. CDR1 is SNHLY and CDR2 is FYNNEI in the germline V gene. The length of the CDR3 is 14 residues. V gave up 7 bases and J gave up 7 bases; unmatched junction bases: 4.

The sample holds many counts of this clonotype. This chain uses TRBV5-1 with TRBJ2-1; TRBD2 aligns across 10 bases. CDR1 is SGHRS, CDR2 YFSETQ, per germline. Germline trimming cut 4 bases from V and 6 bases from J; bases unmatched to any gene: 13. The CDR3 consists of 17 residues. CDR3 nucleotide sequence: TGCGCCAGCAGCCCCACCTTAATGAGCGGGGGGGGCAATGAGCAGTTCTTC. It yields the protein CASSPTLMSGGGNEQFF.

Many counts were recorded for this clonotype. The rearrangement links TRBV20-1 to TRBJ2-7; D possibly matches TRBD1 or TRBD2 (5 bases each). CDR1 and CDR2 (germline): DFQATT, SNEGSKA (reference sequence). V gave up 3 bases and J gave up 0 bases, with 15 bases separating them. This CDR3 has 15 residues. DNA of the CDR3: TGCAGTGCTAGCGGGGCCCCTGAGAGCTCCTACGAGCAGTACTTC. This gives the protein CSASGAPESSYEQYF.